These T cell receptor beta chains were read from a single sample in a study of cytomegalovirus exposure and HLA in healthy donors. This table comes from immunoSEQ multiplex PCR, and its TCRdb copy is limited to in-frame clones, with some not included. Of around 180,000 clones detected, roughly 84% appear once; the ten largest clones hold approximately 0.26%. Material for sequencing was PBMCs. All receptors derive from a boy younger than 18 in good health and CMV-seronegative. Both conserved end residues are part of each CDR3. Each record gives: D gene, clone size, J gene, V gene, CDR3 DNA, CDR3 protein. A D gene is named only where the DNA matches it firmly. Size tells how often a clone was seen (once, few, many) or the class of an expanded clone, and some rows leave it out.

TRBD2	once	TRBJ2-3	TRBV6-1	TGTGCCAGCAGTGAAGCGCCCCTAGCGGGGGCCACAGATACGCAGTATTTT	CASSEAPLAGATDTQYF
TRBD1	-	TRBJ2-5	TRBV7-3	TGTGCCAGCAGCTTAGGTCTGACAGGGGTAGGACACCAAGAGACCCAGTACTTC	CASSLGLTGVGHQETQYF
TRBD2	-	TRBJ2-7	TRBV19	TGTGCCAGTAGTATAACTAGCGGGGGGGCCGGCGCCTACGAGCAGTACTTC	CASSITSGGAGAYEQYF
TRBD1	-	TRBJ1-5	TRBV6-6	TGTGCCAGCAGTTACTTGGGACAGGGGGCGATTCAGCCCCAGCATTTT	CASSYLGQGAIQPQHF
-	-	TRBJ2-7	TRBV7-2	TGTGCCAGCAGCTTAGGTTACTCCTACGAGCAGTACTTC	CASSLGYSYEQYF
-	-	TRBJ1-2	TRBV6-5	TGTGCCAGCAGTTTCGGACACGATTATGGCTACACCTTC	CASSFGHDYGYTF
TRBD2	-	TRBJ2-1	TRBV30	TGTGCCTGGAGCCCCGGACTAGCGGGAGTAAATGAGCAGTTCTTC	CAWSPGLAGVNEQFF
TRBD2	-	TRBJ2-1	TRBV7-8	TGTGCCAGCAGCTTAGCGGGACTAGCAGGACCCTCGAGGAATGAGCAGTTCTTC	CASSLAGLAGPSRNEQFF
-	-	TRBJ1-1	TRBV27	TGTGCCAGCAGACCAAGAGGGGGTCCGAACACTGAAGCTTTCTTT	CASRPRGGPNTEAFF
-	-	TRBJ1-1	TRBV14	TGTGCCAGCAGCCAAGCCCGGGGGTTCGAAAGGAATCCTGAAGCTTTCTTT	CASSQARGFERNPEAFF
-	-	TRBJ2-2	TRBV19	TGTGCCAGTAGTATAGCCAGCGGTTACGGGGAGCTGTTTTTT	CASSIASGYGELFF
TRBD1	few	TRBJ1-1	TRBV6-1	TGTGCCAGCAGTGGTCTGACAGGGGGGAGAACTGAAGCTTTCTTT	CASSGLTGGRTEAFF
-	-	TRBJ1-1	TRBV27	TGTGCCAGCATAGGGGGGAACACTGAAGCTTTCTTT	CASIGGNTEAFF
-	-	TRBJ1-4	TRBV5-1	TGCGCCAGCAGCTTGGTATACGGGAGGGAGAGTGAAAAACTGTTTTTT	CASSLVYGRESEKLFF
TRBD2	-	TRBJ2-5	TRBV30	TGTGCCTGGAAGTGGAGCGGGGGGGCTGCAGAGACCCAGTACTTC	CAWKWSGGAAETQYF
TRBD2	once	TRBJ2-3	TRBV9	TGTGCCAGCAGCGCCCCCACTAGCGCCATCACAGATACGCAGTATTTT	CASSAPTSAITDTQYF
-	-	TRBJ1-1	TRBV9	TGTGCCAGCAGCGGCCATCGGACTGAAGCTTTCTTT	CASSGHRTEAFF
TRBD1	-	TRBJ2-1	TRBV10-3	TGTGCCATCAGTGAGTCAGGGACAGAATCCAATGAGCAGTTCTTC	CAISESGTESNEQFF
-	-	TRBJ2-3	TRBV6-1	TGTGCCAGCAGTGAAGCGCCCGGACTAAGCACAGATACGCAGTATTTT	CASSEAPGLSTDTQYF
TRBD1	-	TRBJ1-2	TRBV13	TGTGCCAGCAGCTCGAGGCAGGGGGCGGCTGGCTACACCTTC	CASSSRQGAAGYTF
TRBD1	-	TRBJ1-4	TRBV28	TGTGCCTGCCGGACAGGGGGAATTGGAGAAAAACTGTTTTTT	CACRTGGIGEKLFF
-	-	TRBJ1-1	TRBV6-1	TGTGCCAGCAAAGGCGATGCGGACACTGAAGCTTTCTTT	CASKGDADTEAFF
TRBD1	-	TRBJ1-1	TRBV5-1	TGCGCCAGCAGCCCACTACCCCAGAGAGGGACAGGGAACACTGAAGCTTTCTTT	CASSPLPQRGTGNTEAFF
TRBD1	-	TRBJ1-1	TRBV9	TGTGCCAGCAGCGAGGCGGGACAGGGGTTGAACACTGAAGCTTTCTTT	CASSEAGQGLNTEAFF
-	-	TRBJ2-7	TRBV5-1	TGCGCCAGCAGCTGGGCCAAATCCTACGAGCAGTACTTC	CASSWAKSYEQYF
TRBD1	-	TRBJ2-7	TRBV29-1	TGCAGCGTTGCAAGAGGGACAGATAAAACCTACGAGCAGTACTTC	CSVARGTDKTYEQYF
-	-	TRBJ1-5	TRBV7-2	TGTGCCAGCAGCTTAGCGCACGGGGGTCAGCCCCAGCATTTT	CASSLAHGGQPQHF
TRBD1	-	TRBJ2-1	TRBV7-2	TGTGCCAGCAGCTTAGAGGGGGCTTTTGGGAATGAGCAGTTCTTC	CASSLEGAFGNEQFF
-	-	TRBJ2-5	TRBV5-5	TGTGCCAGCAGCTTTCCAGGGAAAGAGACCCAGTACTTC	CASSFPGKETQYF
TRBD2	-	TRBJ2-1	TRBV5-4	TGTGCCAGCAGCTTCCCCGAGCGGGGGGGACAGTTCTTC	CASSFPERGGQFF
-	few	TRBJ1-4	TRBV5-4	TGTGCCAGCAGCCCGCGGAAATCAAGCGAAAAACTGTTTTTT	CASSPRKSSEKLFF
-	-	TRBJ1-5	TRBV15	TGTGCCACCAGCAGAGATAAACTTGTGGCGGGGGATGAACCCCAGCATTTT	CATSRDKLVAGDEPQHF
TRBD1	-	TRBJ2-7	TRBV19	TGTGCCAGTAGTCCGGGGACAGGACCCTACGAGCAGTACTTC	CASSPGTGPYEQYF
TRBD1	-	TRBJ2-7	TRBV7-6	TGTGCCAGCAGCTCACAGGGGGCGCGAGAGCAGTACTTC	CASSSQGAREQYF
TRBD1	-	TRBJ1-2	TRBV7-2	TGTGCCAGCAGCTCCTCGTCCGGGACAGGGTCGTACACCTTC	CASSSSSGTGSYTF
-	-	TRBJ1-1	TRBV6-5	TGTGCCAGCAGCCAAATACGGGGCACTGAAGCTTTCTTT	CASSQIRGTEAFF
TRBD1	-	TRBJ2-7	TRBV30	TGTGCCTGGAGTTACCTCGGGGACAGGGGGCACCGCGAGCAGTACTTC	CAWSYLGDRGHREQYF
-	-	TRBJ1-2	TRBV30	TGTGCCTGGAGTGTACGGGGGGTCAACACCTTC	CAWSVRGVNTF
-	-	TRBJ2-7	TRBV19	TGTGCCAGTAGTATAGCTCCCTCAAACAGGGAGTTCTACGAGCAGTACTTC	CASSIAPSNREFYEQYF
TRBD1	-	TRBJ2-7	TRBV7-3	TGTGCCAGCAGCTTCCTCGGACAGGGGTACGAGCAGTACTTC	CASSFLGQGYEQYF
-	few	TRBJ1-1	TRBV10-3	TGTGCCATCAGCCCAAACAGGGTTCAGGCTTTCTTT	CAISPNRVQAFF
-	few	TRBJ1-1	TRBV18	TGTGCCAGCTCACCCCCGGAGTCGAGGAACACTGAAGCTTTCTTT	CASSPPESRNTEAFF
-	-	TRBJ1-1	TRBV27	TGTGCCAGCCAGGGTCTATTGAACACTGAAGCTTTCTTT	CASQGLLNTEAFF
TRBD1	-	TRBJ2-6	TRBV5-1	TGCGCCAGCAGCACGCGGGACAGGGGGATGCCTGGGGCCAACGTCCTGACTTTC	CASSTRDRGMPGANVLTF
-	-	TRBJ2-3	TRBV6-5	TGTGCCAGCAGTTCGGTTTTCACAGATACGCAGTATTTT	CASSSVFTDTQYF
TRBD1	-	TRBJ2-2	TRBV6-1	TGTGCCAGCAGTCTCGACAGGGGGAACACCGGGGAGCTGTTTTTT	CASSLDRGNTGELFF